This TCR beta chain was identified during a study of blood T cells in healthy people across ages. Study-wide context: With template switching, about one barcoded beta molecule was captured per two T cells. Study observations and caveats: While age rose, TCR beta diversity per million T cells dropped in a roughly linear way. Percentage of naive T cells showed a strong correlation with TCR beta diversity.

It was with a sample-barcoded 5' primer and a J-beta primer mix that a second PCR of roughly 7 to 12 cycles was run. MiXCR was run by TCRdb on the 5' RACE reads, yielding one entry per CDR3 protein. The sample has around 1,100,000 distinct CDR3 sequences, more than 30% seen once. Germline V gives CDR1 SGHKS, CDR2 YYEKEE (reference sequence). This CDR3 has 16 amino acids. A remark on this clonotype: Antigen: not known. One junction end does not reproduce the germline sequence, and a read error may be involved.

Researchers report isolating at least 6 million PBMCs per sample. Sequenced sample: blood. V gene TRBV5-5 combines with J gene TRBJ2-7; D is uncertain. The receptor was isolated from a man in his late teens or twenties in good health. The CDR3 loop reads CASSLAALGSSYKQYF. The CDR3 region has the DNA TGTGCCAGCAGCTTGGCCGCGTTAGGTAGCTCCTACAAGCAGTACTTC.